Shown below are 4 T cell receptor beta chains from a single sample sequenced in a study of identifying expanded T cells in peripheral blood. Repertoires were generated with immunoSEQ multiplex PCR, while TCRdb's copy carries only in-frame clones and drops some. The sample records under 90,000 clones, over 75% being singletons. The material sequenced was blood. The receptors shown here come from a person aged 18 to 70 in good health.

The J gene is TRBJ1-2, the V gene TRBV12-2. TRBV12-2 is annotated as a pseudogene. This CDR3 is 15 amino acids long. CDR3 in DNA: TGTGCAAGTCGCTTAGCGCTTTGTCCTAACTATGGCTACACCTTC. The encoded protein is CASRLALCPNYGYTF.

The chain is built from TRBV2 and TRBJ2-1; 13 bases fit TRBD2. This CDR3 has 16 residues. With V trimmed by 8 bases and J by 5 bases, 9 bases remained unmatched. In germline, CDR1 is SNHLY, CDR2 FYNNEI. CDR3 sequence (DNA): TGTGCCAGCCCCCCCGGACTAGCGGGAGAGAACAATGAGCAGTTCTTC. Its translation is CASPPGLAGENNEQFF.

J is TRBJ1-2 and V is TRBV28; tentatively, D is TRBD1 (5 bases). The V gene lost 8 bases and the J gene lost 2 bases, with 9 bases spanning the gap. Germline values: CDR1 MDHEN, CDR2 SYDVKM. The CDR3 is 12 residues long. The chain's CDR3 is CASEGDNYGYTF. In DNA, the CDR3 is TGTGCCAGCGAAGGGGACAACTATGGCTACACCTTC.

This rearrangement joins TRBV27 to TRBJ2-1; no reliable D call. The CDR3 spans 15 residues. The germline V gene has CDR1 MNHEY and CDR2 SMNVEV (reference sequence). The V and J ends lost 5 bases and 2 bases respectively, with 13 bases between them. The CDR3 DNA follows: TGTGCCAGCAGTGAGAGGATGAACCCCTACAATGAGCAGTTCTTC. This gives the protein CASSERMNPYNEQFF.